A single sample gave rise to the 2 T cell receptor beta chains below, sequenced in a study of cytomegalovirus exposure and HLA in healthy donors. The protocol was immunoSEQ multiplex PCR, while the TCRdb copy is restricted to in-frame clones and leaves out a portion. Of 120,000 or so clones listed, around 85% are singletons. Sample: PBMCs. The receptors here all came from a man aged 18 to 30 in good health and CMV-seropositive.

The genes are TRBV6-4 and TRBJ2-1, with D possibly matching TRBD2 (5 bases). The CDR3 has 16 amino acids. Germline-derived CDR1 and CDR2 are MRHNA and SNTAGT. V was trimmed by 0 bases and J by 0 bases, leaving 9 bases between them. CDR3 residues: CASSDSSGSSYNEQFF. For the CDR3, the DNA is TGTGCCAGCAGTGACTCGAGTGGGAGCTCCTACAATGAGCAGTTCTTC.

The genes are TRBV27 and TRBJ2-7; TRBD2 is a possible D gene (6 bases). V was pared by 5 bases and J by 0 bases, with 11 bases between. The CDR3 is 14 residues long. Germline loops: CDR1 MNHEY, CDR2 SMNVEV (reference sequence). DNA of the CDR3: TGTGCCAGCAGTCCGCGGGGAGGCTCCTACGAGCAGTACTTC. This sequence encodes CASSPRGGSYEQYF.